This T cell receptor (beta chain) stems from a study of T cell responses to AZD1222 COVID-19 vaccine (dated by TCRdb to 2020 to 2023). With regard to the full study: Because spike-specific TCR depth and breadth did not differ between the two schedules, AZD1222 recipients who got a second dose at roughly 4 weeks were pooled with those who got a second dose at roughly 12 weeks. TCR sequencing covered 230 or so trial participants: 200 to 220 given two doses of AZD1222 and 26 given two doses of MenACWY control vaccine. Trial participants were enrolled into age subgroups of 18-55, 56-69 and 70-plus years, which contained around 150, 29 and 61 TCR-sequenced participants, respectively. On the study overall, not on this receptor specifically: Vaccine-associated CD4 TCRs spanned the whole spike protein, with dominant responses in regions 160-218 and 743-854. Spike-specific TCR breadth and depth rose significantly after two AZD1222 doses compared with day 0 and with MenACWY recipients. Because no day 14 peak-response samples were available, the repertoires could be characterized only after the peak T cell response. Participants were mostly white British and included more females than males, and it was suggested by the authors that clonal diversity may have been underestimated. Conclusions about previously exposed vaccinees are limited because only a handful of AZD1222 recipients were SARS-CoV-2 seropositive at baseline. Reportedly, almost half of the unique spike-specific TCRs recognized epitopes lying outside the regions that are mutated in the B.1.351 and B.1.1.7 variants. The 56-69-year group was small, and its depth increase did not reach significance, likely because of low power.

As concerns this clone: The antigen this receptor binds is unknown. It has no much larger one-base neighbor in the sample; base qualities were not kept.

The CDR3 regions of human TCRbeta chains were analyzed by immunosequencing. The original methods were these. Repertoire TCRs were matched against a reference library of SARS-CoV-2-specific TCRs generated with the MIRA antigen-specificity platform. Breadth was defined as the fraction of unique TCRs that were SARS-CoV-2-associated, and depth was defined as the fraction of total T cells that were SARS-CoV-2-associated. Using the MIRA data, each spike-specific TCR was mapped to the spike region that the TCR reacts to and placed in a CD4 or CD8 class. Log10-transformed breadth and depth values were compared by one-way ANOVA with Sidak's multiple comparisons tests. The table comes from immuneACCESS by way of TCRdb, which keeps in-frame sequences with V and J called. Part of the clones is missing from these tables; in studies checked, under half for an unresolved V gene and the rest for unknown reasons. V and J calls and clone size are copied from that table; D and trimming were computed from the DNA. For this sample there are about 78,000 clones; around 90% appear just once. The top ten clones comprise about 22% of the sample.

Read against the paper, the sample's time point label means: baseline before first vaccination. Samples from vaccinated people were obtained from the UK trials COV001 and COV002, which included a single-blind randomized controlled phase 2/3 trial of AZD1222 (ChAdOx1 nCoV-19) in healthy adults. Trial participant PBMC samples were collected at day 0 and day 28 after the second dose for TCRbeta chain sequencing. This clonotype was sampled from an adult in good health. This sample comprised peripheral blood, obtained on day 0 of AZD1222 vaccination.

The DNA sequence is given as TGTGCCAGCAGTTTACGGACAGCCAACACTGAAGCTTTCTTT. Its translation is CASSLRTANTEAFF. The rearranged chain carries TRBV27 and TRBJ1-1, and possibly TRBD1, on 6 matching bases. Looking up the germline V gene (reference sequence) yields CDR1 MNHEY and CDR2 SMNVEV. V is pared back by 2 bases and J by 2 bases, with 9 bases lying between the germline termini. The CDR3 numbers 14 residues from cysteine through phenylalanine. The DNA shown is the 42-base CDR3, in frame from base 1.